These T cell receptor beta chains were read from a single sample in a study of low-dose radiotherapy and immunotherapy resistance in tumors. MiXCR, applied by TCRdb to the reads, yields one record per CDR3 protein. The sample has 80,000 to 95,000 distinct CDR3 sequences, more than 8.5% seen once. The starting material was PBMCs, obtained before treatment. The receptor set was obtained from a male donor with prostate cancer. Each CDR3 is given with its conserved first and last residue. The D gene is left open where the match is weak. Clone size is shown for a subset of rows, as once, few, many or a class of expanded clone.

d_call: NA; j_call: TRBJ2-1; clone_size: many; v_call: TRBV20-1; cdr3_nt: TGCAGTGCTCATTCCGAGGGGGCCTACAATGAGCAGTTCTTC; cdr3_aa: CSAHSEGAYNEQFF
d_call: NA; j_call: TRBJ1-1; clone_size: NA; v_call: TRBV29-1; cdr3_nt: TGCAGCGTTGACGGGCCGAACACTGAAGCTTTCTTT; cdr3_aa: CSVDGPNTEAFF
d_call: TRBD1; j_call: TRBJ1-1; clone_size: many; v_call: TRBV6-2/TRBV6-3; cdr3_nt: TGTGCCAGCCGCGGACAGGGGGGGTCTGAAGCTTTCTTT; cdr3_aa: CASRGQGGSEAFF
d_call: NA; j_call: TRBJ2-5; clone_size: many; v_call: TRBV21-1; cdr3_nt: TGTGCCAGCAGCCAACGGACAGGGTTCGGGACCCAGTACTTC; cdr3_aa: CASSQRTGFGTQYF
d_call: NA; j_call: TRBJ2-3; clone_size: many; v_call: TRBV28; cdr3_nt: TGTGCCAGCAGTCCACCGAACTCCTTATTTTCAGATACGCAGTATTTT; cdr3_aa: CASSPPNSLFSDTQYF
d_call: NA; j_call: TRBJ2-3; clone_size: many; v_call: TRBV28; cdr3_nt: TGTGCCAGCACCGTAGGGGGAGCTAGCGGAGATACGCAGTATTTT; cdr3_aa: CASTVGGASGDTQYF
d_call: NA; j_call: TRBJ2-3; clone_size: many; v_call: TRBV12-3/TRBV12-4; cdr3_nt: TGTGCCAGCAGTTTAGCCGGACAGGGAGGGGCAGATACGCAGTATTTT; cdr3_aa: CASSLAGQGGADTQYF
d_call: TRBD1; j_call: TRBJ1-1; clone_size: many; v_call: TRBV6-2/TRBV6-3; cdr3_nt: TGTGCCAGCAAGGGACAGGGCAACACTGAAGCTTTCTTT; cdr3_aa: CASKGQGNTEAFF
d_call: NA; j_call: TRBJ1-5; clone_size: many; v_call: TRBV20-1; cdr3_nt: TGCAGTGCTGGGGGGACGGCTGCCGGGGGTTATAGCAATCAGCCCCAGCATTTT; cdr3_aa: CSAGGTAAGGYSNQPQHF
d_call: NA; j_call: TRBJ2-1; clone_size: many; v_call: TRBV11-1; cdr3_nt: TGTGCCAGCAGCGCCGACCAGAGCTCCTACAATGAGCAGTTCTTC; cdr3_aa: CASSADQSSYNEQFF
d_call: NA; j_call: TRBJ1-5; clone_size: many; v_call: TRBV30; cdr3_nt: TGTGCCTGGAGGCGAGGGGCTGGCAATCAGCCCCAGCATTTT; cdr3_aa: CAWRRGAGNQPQHF
d_call: NA; j_call: TRBJ2-5; clone_size: many; v_call: TRBV6-2/TRBV6-3; cdr3_nt: TGTGCCAGCCCCCCGGGGAAGTGGACCCAGTACTTC; cdr3_aa: CASPPGKWTQYF
d_call: NA; j_call: TRBJ2-1; clone_size: NA; v_call: TRBV4-3; cdr3_nt: TGCGCCAGCAGCCAGCTAAGCGCGTTGAACAATGAGCAGTTCTTC; cdr3_aa: CASSQLSALNNEQFF
d_call: NA; j_call: TRBJ2-6; clone_size: many; v_call: TRBV7-2; cdr3_nt: TGTGCCAGCAGCGAAGTAATCAGAGGCACGTACTACTCTGGGGCCAACGTCCTGACTTTC; cdr3_aa: CASSEVIRGTYYSGANVLTF
d_call: NA; j_call: TRBJ2-7; clone_size: many; v_call: TRBV29-1; cdr3_nt: TGCAGCGTTGAGTTAGGGGCCTACGAGCAGTACTTC; cdr3_aa: CSVELGAYEQYF
d_call: TRBD1; j_call: TRBJ1-4; clone_size: NA; v_call: TRBV20-1; cdr3_nt: TGCAGTGCTAGACGAGGGACAGGGGCAACTAATGAAAAACTGTTTTTT; cdr3_aa: CSARRGTGATNEKLFF
d_call: TRBD1; j_call: TRBJ1-5; clone_size: many; v_call: TRBV6-5; cdr3_nt: TGTGCCAGCAAAGGGACAGGGGATCAGCCCCAGCATTTT; cdr3_aa: CASKGTGDQPQHF
d_call: NA; j_call: TRBJ2-1; clone_size: many; v_call: TRBV5-4; cdr3_nt: TGTGCCAGCAGCTTGGTTGGGCCAATCCACAATGAGCAGTTCTTC; cdr3_aa: CASSLVGPIHNEQFF
d_call: NA; j_call: TRBJ1-1; clone_size: many; v_call: TRBV7-2; cdr3_nt: TGTGCCAGCAGCTTATTGGGGGGCGTTGCTTTCTTT; cdr3_aa: CASSLLGGVAFF
d_call: NA; j_call: TRBJ2-7; clone_size: many; v_call: TRBV4-3; cdr3_nt: TGCGCCAGCAGGACCGCAAAGGGGGGTATCTACGAGCAGTACTTC; cdr3_aa: CASRTAKGGIYEQYF
d_call: NA; j_call: TRBJ2-2; clone_size: few; v_call: TRBV29-1; cdr3_nt: TGCAGCGTACGGCAGGGCTCTGGGAGTCGCACCGGGGAGCTGTTTTTT; cdr3_aa: CSVRQGSGSRTGELFF
d_call: TRBD1; j_call: TRBJ1-1; clone_size: many; v_call: TRBV19; cdr3_nt: TGTGCCACCCTCCACCGGGACAGGGGAAACACTGAAGCTTTCTTT; cdr3_aa: CATLHRDRGNTEAFF
d_call: TRBD1; j_call: TRBJ2-4; clone_size: many; v_call: TRBV19; cdr3_nt: TGTGCCAGTTCCGATCGACAGGGGACCGCCAAAAACATTCAGTACTTC; cdr3_aa: CASSDRQGTAKNIQYF
d_call: NA; j_call: TRBJ2-3; clone_size: many; v_call: TRBV7-2; cdr3_nt: TGTGCCAGCAGCTTAGTCCCGTTCGATACGCAGTATTTT; cdr3_aa: CASSLVPFDTQYF
d_call: NA; j_call: TRBJ2-1; clone_size: many; v_call: TRBV9; cdr3_nt: TGTGCCAGCAGCCCCCGGGATGACCTTGCGAGCTCCTACAATGAGCAGTTCTTC; cdr3_aa: CASSPRDDLASSYNEQFF
d_call: NA; j_call: TRBJ1-2; clone_size: many; v_call: TRBV15; cdr3_nt: TGTGCCACCAGCAGAGACTTCCTTGTAGACGGGACCGTCGCGGCGGGAATCTATGGCTACACCTTC; cdr3_aa: CATSRDFLVDGTVAAGIYGYTF